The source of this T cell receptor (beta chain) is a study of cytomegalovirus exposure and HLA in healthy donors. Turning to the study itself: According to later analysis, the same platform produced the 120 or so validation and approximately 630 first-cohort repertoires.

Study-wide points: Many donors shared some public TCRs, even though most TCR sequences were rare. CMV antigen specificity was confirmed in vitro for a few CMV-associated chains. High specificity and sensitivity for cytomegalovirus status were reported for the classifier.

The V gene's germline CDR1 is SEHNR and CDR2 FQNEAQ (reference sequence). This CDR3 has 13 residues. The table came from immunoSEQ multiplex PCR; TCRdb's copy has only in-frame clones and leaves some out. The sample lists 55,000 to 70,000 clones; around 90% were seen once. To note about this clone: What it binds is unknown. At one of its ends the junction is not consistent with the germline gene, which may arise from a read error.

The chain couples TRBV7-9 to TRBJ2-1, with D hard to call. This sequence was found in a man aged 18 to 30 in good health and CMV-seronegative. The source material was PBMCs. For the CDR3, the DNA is TGTGCCAGCGGCTTGAGCTCCTACAATGAGCAGTTCTTC. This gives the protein CASGLSSYNEQFF.